These T cell receptor beta chains were read from a single sample in a study of blood T cell repertoires in COVID-19. The data were produced by immunoSEQ multiplex PCR, yet TCRdb's version contains in-frame clones alone and is incomplete. Among 30,000 to 40,000 clones listed, about 93% were seen once. Sequencing input: peripheral blood. The receptors here all came from a human donor in a cohort sampled during active COVID-19. Each CDR3 is given with its conserved first and last residue. D genes are given only for firm matches. Clone size is given for some rows only: seen once, a few or many times, or a class if the clone is expanded.

-,-,TRBV30,TRBJ1-4,CAWSHRDEKLFF,TGTGCCTGGAGTCACCGGGATGAAAAACTGTTTTTT
-,-,TRBV13,TRBJ1-2,CASSVQGENYGYTF,TGTGCCAGCAGCGTACAGGGAGAGAACTATGGCTACACCTTC
-,-,TRBV6-5,TRBJ1-2,CASSYGEGSGYYGYTF,TGTGCCAGCAGTTACGGAGAGGGCAGTGGGTACTATGGCTACACCTTC
TRBD1,-,TRBV9,TRBJ1-1,CASSVLGLLVRQGAGTEAFF,TGTGCCAGCAGCGTACTGGGTCTCCTGGTACGACAGGGGGCCGGGACTGAAGCTTTCTTT
-,-,TRBV5-1,TRBJ1-3,CASSLDGMGNTIYF,TGCGCCAGCAGCTTGGACGGGATGGGAAACACCATATATTTT
-,-,TRBV29-1,TRBJ2-2,CSVDSRGAGTGELFF,TGCAGCGTTGACAGCAGGGGGGCTGGCACCGGGGAGCTGTTTTTT
TRBD1,-,TRBV24-1,TRBJ2-1,CATSDTGQRYNEQFF,TGTGCCACCAGTGACACGGGACAGCGGTACAATGAGCAGTTCTTC
-,-,TRBV10-1,TRBJ1-5,CASSARGGQPQHF,TGCGCCAGCAGTGCCAGGGGCGGTCAGCCCCAGCATTTT
-,-,TRBV2,TRBJ1-4,CASRVDKALGEKLFF,TGTGCCAGCAGGGTGGACAAGGCATTGGGGGAAAAACTGTTTTTT
TRBD1,-,TRBV4-1,TRBJ1-3,CASSQVGGLSGNTIYF,TGCGCCAGCAGCCAAGTAGGGGGCCTCTCTGGAAACACCATATATTTT
-,-,TRBV15,TRBJ2-5,CATSREFGGLVETQYF,TGTGCCACCAGCAGAGAGTTTGGCGGGCTGGTGGAGACCCAGTACTTC
TRBD1,-,TRBV3-1/TRBV3-2,TRBJ2-7,CASSRGTGWAEQYF,TGTGCCAGCAGCCGGGGGACAGGGTGGGCCGAGCAGTACTTC
-,-,TRBV28,TRBJ1-2,CASSLIMTNYGYTF,TGTGCCAGCAGTTTAATCATGACAAACTATGGCTACACCTTC
-,once,TRBV2,TRBJ1-4,CASSVQRPTNEKLFF,TGTGCCAGCAGTGTCCAGCGCCCAACTAATGAAAAACTGTTTTTT
TRBD1,few,TRBV18,TRBJ1-6,CASSPQRMQDRGNSPLHF,TGTGCCAGCTCACCACAGCGGATGCAGGACAGGGGGAATTCACCCCTCCACTTT
TRBD1,-,TRBV20-1,TRBJ1-2,CSASNRGLYGYTF,TGCAGTGCTAGTAACAGGGGGCTTTATGGCTACACCTTC
-,-,TRBV6-5,TRBJ1-6,CASGGRGALHF,TGTGCCAGCGGGGGTCGGGGGGCCCTCCACTTT
TRBD1,-,TRBV11-2,TRBJ1-2,CASSRLQGTSGGYTF,TGTGCCAGCAGCCGCCTACAGGGGACCTCTGGTGGCTACACCTTC
TRBD1,-,TRBV27,TRBJ2-3,CASMEQGGVVYSTDTQYF,TGTGCCAGCATGGAACAGGGGGGCGTCGTCTATAGCACAGATACGCAGTATTTT
TRBD1,-,TRBV24-1,TRBJ1-2,CATSEGVGQGSGYTF,TGTGCCACCAGTGAAGGAGTGGGACAGGGTAGTGGCTACACCTTC
TRBD2,once,TRBV2,TRBJ2-1,CASSVYSTSGGMAFF,TGTGCCAGCAGTGTCTATTCGACTAGCGGGGGGATGGCGTTCTTC
-,-,TRBV30,TRBJ2-3,CAWSILGDYTDTQYF,TGTGCCTGGAGTATTTTGGGAGACTACACAGATACGCAGTATTTT
TRBD1,once,TRBV6-4,TRBJ1-6,CASSVGQGGNSPLHF,TGTGCCAGCAGTGTAGGACAGGGGGGTAATTCACCCCTCCACTTT
TRBD2,-,TRBV30,TRBJ2-1,CAWSRYLAGGPVRFGKQFF,TGTGCCTGGAGTCGATATCTGGCGGGGGGCCCCGTAAGGTTTGGTAAGCAGTTCTTC
TRBD1,-,TRBV7-9,TRBJ2-7,CASSSYRGSGEQYF,TGTGCCAGCAGCTCTTACAGGGGGTCCGGCGAGCAGTACTTC
TRBD1,-,TRBV11-2,TRBJ2-7,CASFGQGEDYEQYF,TGTGCCAGCTTCGGACAGGGCGAAGACTACGAGCAGTACTTC
TRBD2,-,TRBV11-1,TRBJ2-3,CASRPRGVRTDTQYF,TGTGCCAGCAGACCCCGGGGGGTCCGAACAGATACGCAGTATTTT
TRBD2,-,TRBV2,TRBJ2-3,CASMGTAGGPVTDTQYF,TGTGCCAGCATGGGTACAGCGGGGGGGCCGGTGACAGATACGCAGTATTTT
-,-,TRBV7-6,TRBJ1-1,CASSPRDRVNTEAFF,TGTGCCAGCAGCCCCCGAGACAGAGTGAACACTGAAGCTTTCTTT
TRBD2,-,TRBV15,TRBJ2-3,CATSRDYAGALTDTQYF,TGTGCCACCAGCAGAGATTATGCGGGAGCACTCACAGATACGCAGTATTTT
-,-,TRBV7-2,TRBJ1-5,CASSLLAGFSNQPQHF,TGTGCCAGCAGCTTATTGGCAGGGTTTAGCAATCAGCCCCAGCATTTT
TRBD2,-,TRBV30,TRBJ2-2,CAWNPVGMRWVTSGSRNTGELFF,TGTGCCTGGAATCCCGTAGGGATGCGCTGGGTGACTAGCGGGAGTCGGAACACCGGGGAGCTGTTTTTT
TRBD1,-,TRBV10-3,TRBJ1-4,CAISESLSLGQGDNEKLFF,TGTGCCATCAGTGAGTCTCTGAGTCTGGGACAGGGGGATAATGAAAAACTGTTTTTT
TRBD1,-,TRBV6-5,TRBJ2-7,CASSYSWTGRTYEQYF,TGTGCCAGCAGTTACTCTTGGACAGGGCGGACCTACGAGCAGTACTTC
TRBD1,-,TRBV5-1,TRBJ2-4,CASSVGQGWNIQYF,TGCGCCAGCAGCGTCGGACAGGGGTGGAACATTCAGTACTTC
TRBD2,-,TRBV30,TRBJ2-5,CAWRLLAGGGETQYF,TGTGCCTGGAGATTACTAGCGGGAGGCGGGGAGACCCAGTACTTC
-,-,TRBV21-1,TRBJ2-3,CASSKGWWREGTSTQYF,TGTGCCAGCAGCAAAGGGTGGTGGCGGGAGGGTACCAGTACGCAGTATTTT
-,-,TRBV18,TRBJ1-2,CASSPAGEGYTF,TGTGCCAGCTCACCAGCGGGGGAAGGCTACACCTTC
TRBD1,-,TRBV29-1,TRBJ2-5,CSVVTGVKETQYF,TGCAGCGTTGTGACAGGGGTAAAAGAGACCCAGTACTTC
-,-,TRBV4-1,TRBJ1-2,CASSQERIGAGDLGGYTF,TGCGCCAGCAGCCAAGAGCGAATAGGTGCAGGGGACCTGGGGGGCTACACCTTC
-,-,TRBV5-1,TRBJ2-1,CASSLAVRNEQFF,TGCGCCAGCAGCTTGGCGGTCCGCAATGAGCAGTTCTTC
-,-,TRBV10-1,TRBJ2-3,CASSAGRDTDTQYF,TGCGCCAGCAGTGCGGGAAGGGACACAGATACGCAGTATTTT
-,-,TRBV7-9,TRBJ2-7,CASSPDGAGTYEQYF,TGTGCCAGCAGCCCTGACGGGGCGGGGACCTACGAGCAGTACTTC
TRBD1,-,TRBV2,TRBJ1-4,CASNGQGEKLFF,TGTGCCAGCAATGGACAGGGGGAAAAACTGTTTTTT
-,-,TRBV14,TRBJ2-1,CASSQAYGRGTEINEQFF,TGTGCCAGCAGCCAAGCCTACGGCCGGGGGACAGAAATCAATGAGCAGTTCTTC
-,-,TRBV7-2,TRBJ2-5,CASGRGRETQYF,TGTGCCAGCGGACGGGGTCGGGAGACCCAGTACTTC
TRBD1,once,TRBV30,TRBJ2-7,CAWKGDSTYEQYF,TGTGCCTGGAAAGGGGACAGCACCTACGAGCAGTACTTC
TRBD2,-,TRBV13,TRBJ2-7,CASSRGGRTYEQYF,TGTGCCAGCAGCCGGGGGGGCAGAACCTACGAGCAGTACTTC
TRBD1,-,TRBV7-3,TRBJ2-7,CASSLLLGQSEQYF,TGTGCCAGCAGCTTACTCTTGGGACAGAGCGAGCAGTACTTC
TRBD1,once,TRBV3-1/TRBV3-2,TRBJ1-1,CASPPRDRLNTEAFF,TGTGCCAGCCCCCCTCGGGACAGGCTGAACACTGAAGCTTTCTTT
-,-,TRBV7-9,TRBJ2-2,CASSSTNTGELFF,TGTGCCAGCAGCTCAACGAACACCGGGGAGCTGTTTTTT
TRBD2,-,TRBV29-1,TRBJ2-1,CSVDGTSGAFNEQFF,TGCAGCGTTGACGGAACTAGCGGGGCGTTCAATGAGCAGTTCTTC
TRBD2,-,TRBV30,TRBJ2-7,CAWSGGGGEQYF,TGTGCCTGGAGTGGGGGGGGTGGCGAGCAGTACTTC
TRBD2,-,TRBV5-6,TRBJ2-1,CASSGTGGFKNEQFF,TGTGCCAGCTCCGGGACGGGGGGTTTCAAGAATGAGCAGTTCTTC